One sample yielded the 22 T cell receptor beta chains listed below, sequenced in a study of somatic mutations in cytotoxic T cells in rheumatoid arthritis. Data came from immunoSEQ multiplex PCR; TCRdb stores just in-frame clones and leaves some out. The repertoire holds 15,000 to 25,000 clones, with roughly 87% as singletons. The sequenced material came from CD8+ T cells sorted from blood. The receptors were sampled from a woman aged 50 to 60 in good health.

This clone is deemed large (0.1 to 1%). The chain joins TRBV11-1 to TRBJ2-3; 7 nucleotides match TRBD1. With 5 bases clipped from V and 4 bases from J, the junction kept 12 bases outside the gene matches. Germline assignment: CDR1 SGHAT and CDR2 FQDESV (reference sequence). CDR3 length equals 16 residues. This chain's CDR3 is CASSPGTALTPDTQYF. As DNA, the CDR3 is TGTGCCAGCAGCCCCGGGACAGCTCTTACACCAGATACGCAGTATTTT.

This chain joins TRBV11-2 and TRBJ2-5, with D possibly being TRBD1 (6 bases). The CDR3 is made up of 14 amino acids. CDR1 is SGHAT, CDR2 FQNNGV, per germline. The V and J ends lost 4 bases and 5 bases respectively, with 14 bases between them. The CDR3 here is CASSSGHGAETQYF. The CDR3 DNA reads TGTGCCAGCAGCTCGGGACATGGAGCGGAGACCCAGTACTTC.

The genes are TRBV4-1 and TRBJ2-1, with D perhaps matching TRBD1 (5 bases). The germline CDR1 and CDR2 sequences are MGHRA and YSYEKL. V dropped 1 base and J dropped 8 bases, with 18 bases sitting between them. The CDR3 loop spans 16 amino acids. The CDR3: CASSQAPLQGGYEQFF. DNA for the CDR3: TGCGCCAGCAGCCAAGCGCCACTGCAGGGTGGCTATGAGCAGTTCTTC.

The chain employs TRBV7-9 and TRBJ1-2, with 7 bases lining up with TRBD1. Germline CDR1 reads SEHNR; CDR2 reads FQNEAQ (reference sequence). The J segment lost 6 bases and the V segment lost 2 bases, leaving 12 bases of the junction unmatched. The CDR3 runs to 16 residues. CDR3 nucleotides: TGTGCCAGCAGCTTAAGTACGACAGGGAGTATCGATGGCTACACCTTC. It codes for CASSLSTTGSIDGYTF.

V is TRBV15 and J is TRBJ2-3; 8 bases are shared with TRBD2. Trimming took 3 bases from V and 7 from J; bases not matched to a gene: 9. CDR1 and CDR2 (germline): LNHNV, YYDKDF (reference sequence). The CDR3 has 15 amino acids. CDR3 nucleotides: TGTGCCACCAGCAGGCTTAGCGGGGCCGGATATACGCAGTATTTT. It yields the protein CATSRLSGAGYTQYF. The entire variable domain, with the rest obtained from reference TRBV15 and TRBJ2-3, is as follows: DAMVIQNPRYQVTQFGKPVTLSCSQTLNHNVMYWYQQKSSQAPKLLFHYYDKDFNNEADTPDNFQSRRPNTSFCFLDIRSPGLGDTAMYLCATSRLSGAGYTQYFGPGTRLTVL.

V is TRBV7-3 and J is TRBJ1-1; tentative D call: TRBD1 (5 bases). V was trimmed by 7 bases and J by 5 bases, leaving 20 bases between them. Germline V CDR1 and CDR2: SGHTA, FQGTGA. The CDR3 is 15 residues long. The CDR3 sequence is CASNPQGGGGTEAFF. In nucleotides, the CDR3 is TGTGCCAGCAACCCCCAGGGTGGGGGAGGAACTGAAGCTTTCTTT.

This clone was seen just once. The chain carries TRBV10-3 and TRBJ2-7; TRBD2 is a possible D gene (6 bases). Germline CDR1 ENHRY, CDR2 SYGVKD. V was clipped by 6 bases and J by 0 bases, with 15 bases between them. The CDR3 spans 15 residues. This CDR3 is CAIRALEGGSYEQYF. As DNA, the CDR3 is TGTGCCATCAGAGCCTTGGAGGGCGGCTCCTACGAGCAGTACTTC.

The chain is built from TRBV5-4 and TRBJ1-1; possible D gene TRBD1, 5 bases. Germline values: CDR1 SGHNT, CDR2 YYREEE (reference sequence). This CDR3 has 14 amino acids. V was pared by 4 bases and J by 4 bases, with 14 bases between. The CDR3 sequence: CASSQEGSGTEAFF. CDR3 nucleotides: TGTGCCAGCAGCCAGGAGGGGTCGGGCACTGAAGCTTTCTTT.

The chain links TRBV19 to TRBJ1-2; the D gene is possibly TRBD1 (5 bases). Per the germline V gene, CDR1 is LNHDA and CDR2 is SQIVND (reference sequence). The CDR3 runs 15 residues. Trimming took off 7 bases at V and 4 bases at J, with 19 bases between the two ends. CDR3 sequence (DNA): TGTGCCAGTAATGCGGGACGTGGATTTGGCTATGGCTACACCTTC. It translates to CASNAGRGFGYGYTF.

The chain has TRBV10-2 and TRBJ1-1, with D uncertain. The CDR3 runs 14 residues. Germline loops: CDR1 WSHSY, CDR2 SAAADI. Trimming removed 2 bases from V and 1 base from J, with 8 bases in between. The CDR3 region is CASSENFSNTEAFF. The CDR3 DNA follows: TGCGCCAGCAGTGAGAATTTTTCGAACACTGAAGCTTTCTTT.

The chain recombines TRBV6-5 with TRBJ2-4, with a possible D match to TRBD2 (6 bases). The germline gives CDR1 MNHEY, CDR2 SVGAGI. With 0 bases removed from V and 3 bases from J, the gap between germline ends came to 9 bases. The CDR3 spans 15 residues. The CDR3, as DNA: TGTGCCAGCAGTTACTCGTTGGACTACAAAAACATTCAGTACTTC. Its protein is CASSYSLDYKNIQYF.

The CDR3 loop reads CASSQVGSPTYEQYF. Written as DNA, the CDR3 is TGTGCCAGCAGCCAAGTAGGGAGTCCGACCTACGAGCAGTACTTC. The rearrangement joins TRBV4-2 to TRBJ2-7, with D tentatively TRBD2 (5 bases). Per the germline V gene, CDR1 is LGHNA and CDR2 is YNFKEQ. The CDR3 has 15 amino acids. V dropped 1 base and J dropped 2 bases, with 12 bases sitting between them.

The V and J genes are TRBV27 and TRBJ2-5; D not resolved. CDR3 length: 11 residues. V was trimmed by 3 bases and J by 7 bases, leaving 6 bases between them. The germline V gene encodes CDR1 MNHEY and CDR2 SMNVEV (reference sequence). CDR3 sequence reads: CASSLRGTQYF. DNA for the CDR3: TGTGCCAGCAGTTTGCGAGGGACCCAGTACTTC.

This chain connects TRBV6-5 to TRBJ2-7; 10 bases fit TRBD2. CDR1 MNHEY and CDR2 SVGAGI come from the germline V gene. V shed 0 bases, J shed 3 bases, and the junction held 2 bases outside the gene matches. The CDR3 runs to 15 residues. The CDR3: CASSYSGLAIYEQYF. In DNA form, the CDR3 reads TGTGCCAGCAGTTACTCGGGACTAGCGATCTACGAGCAGTACTTC.

This clone was counted only a few times. The rearrangement links TRBV7-2 to TRBJ2-7; D gene unclear. Per germline, CDR1 SGHTA and CDR2 FQGNSA. The CDR3 extends over 13 amino acids. Trimming removed 4 bases at V and 3 bases at J, with 10 bases between. Here the CDR3 reads CASSSPYDYEQYF. For the CDR3, the DNA is TGTGCCAGCAGCTCTCCCTACGACTACGAGCAGTACTTC.

V is TRBV28 and J is TRBJ2-3; D is unresolved. The CDR3 has 10 amino acids. Germline loops: CDR1 MDHEN, CDR2 SYDVKM. The V and J ends lost 10 bases and 8 bases respectively, with 10 bases between them. CDR3 amino acids: CATLSVTQYF. The CDR3 coding sequence is TGTGCCACCCTGTCGGTTACGCAGTATTTT.

The DNA of the CDR3 is TGTGCCAGCAGCCAAGAGATTACAGGGGCCTCCTACGAGCAGTACTTC. Its protein product is CASSQEITGASYEQYF. This chain connects TRBV4-2 to TRBJ2-7; 7 bases match TRBD1. The V and J ends lost 0 bases and 0 bases, in that order; junction bases with no gene match: 5. Germline CDR1 reads LGHNA; CDR2 reads YNFKEQ. This CDR3 has 16 residues.

The chain links TRBV11-2 to TRBJ2-2, with D tentatively TRBD1 (6 bases). The CDR3 is 15 amino acids. The V end was cut by 1 base, the J end by 6 bases, with 12 bases between. Germline V lookup: CDR1 SGHAT, CDR2 FQNNGV. The DNA for the CDR3 is TGTGCCAGCAGCTTAGGGGTGGGGGCGTCCGGGGAGCTGTTTTTT. Translated: CASSLGVGASGELFF.

The chain carries TRBV7-9 and TRBJ1-2, with no clear D. Per germline, CDR1 SEHNR and CDR2 FQNEAQ (reference sequence). Trimming pared 1 base from V and 3 bases from J, leaving 6 bases between. CDR3 size: 13 residues. As DNA, the CDR3 is TGTGCCAGCAGCTTAGACCTGGACTATGGCTACACCTTC. It translates to CASSLDLDYGYTF.

The chain links TRBV5-1 to TRBJ1-1; no definite D call. V was shortened by 2 bases and J by 3 bases, with 14 bases between the two germline ends. The CDR3 contains 15 residues. Germline V CDR1 and CDR2: SGHRS, YFSETQ. CDR3 sequence reads: CASSFPATGDTEAFF. Here the CDR3 DNA reads TGCGCCAGCAGCTTTCCGGCCACCGGGGACACTGAAGCTTTCTTT.

V is TRBV5-6 and J is TRBJ1-5, with D unclear. This CDR3 comprises 14 residues. V was shortened by 4 bases and J by 0 bases, with 8 bases between the two germline ends. Germline values: CDR1 SGHDT, CDR2 YYEEEE. The CDR3 here is CASSRTNSNQPQHF. Here the CDR3 DNA reads TGTGCCAGCAGCCGCACAAATAGCAATCAGCCCCAGCATTTT.

The chain is built from TRBV7-9 and TRBJ2-2; a possible D gene is TRBD1 (6 bases). Looked up from germline, CDR1 is SEHNR and CDR2 is FQNEAQ (reference sequence). This CDR3 spans 15 amino acids. V lost 5 bases, J lost 2 bases, and 12 bases lay in between. CDR3 region: CASSPRDTNTGELFF. CDR3 sequence (DNA): TGTGCCAGCAGCCCACGGGACACTAACACCGGGGAGCTGTTTTTT.